Listed below are T cell receptor beta chains from one sample, sequenced in a study of T cell repertoires in cytomegalovirus infection. TCRdb reanalysed the reads using MiXCR and keeps one entry per CDR3 protein. The top ten clones hold 15% to 20% of a sample with about 150,000 distinct CDR3 sequences, about a sixth of them seen once. The specimen was CD8+ T cells from PBMCs. These receptors came from a human donor in good health (CMV status not recorded). Some clones in this sample may be carry-over from other donors' samples. The CDR3 runs from the conserved cysteine through the conserved F or W. The D gene is left open where the match is weak. Clone sizes are given selectively: once, few, many, or a class where the clone is expanded.

abundance: NA
v_gene: TRBV24-1
j_gene: TRBJ2-1
d_gene: TRBD2
CDR3aa: CATSHSSGSLYEQFF
CDR3nt: TGTGCCACCAGTCACTCTAGCGGGAGTCTCTATGAGCAGTTCTTC

abundance: NA
v_gene: TRBV12-3/TRBV12-4
j_gene: TRBJ1-2
d_gene: NA
CDR3aa: CASSLGPGANGYTF
CDR3nt: TGTGCCAGCAGTTTAGGCCCAGGGGCAAATGGCTACACCTTC

abundance: NA
v_gene: TRBV6-1
j_gene: TRBJ2-3
d_gene: TRBD1
CDR3aa: CASSYFRGTDTQYF
CDR3nt: TGTGCCAGCAGTTATTTCAGGGGGACAGATACGCAGTATTTT

abundance: NA
v_gene: TRBV7-9
j_gene: TRBJ2-7
d_gene: TRBD2
CDR3aa: CASSSGIPPGLAGRSQLYEQYF
CDR3nt: TGTGCCAGCAGCTCCGGGATCCCACCGGGACTAGCGGGGAGGTCCCAATTGTACGAGCAGTACTTC

abundance: NA
v_gene: TRBV7-2
j_gene: TRBJ2-7
d_gene: NA
CDR3aa: CASSLRDFSYEQYF
CDR3nt: TGTGCCAGCAGCTTAAGGGATTTTAGCTACGAGCAGTACTTC

abundance: NA
v_gene: TRBV28
j_gene: TRBJ2-7
d_gene: TRBD1
CDR3aa: CASTLHRQGASTF
CDR3nt: TGTGCCAGCACCTTACACAGACAGGGGGCCAGTACATTC

abundance: NA
v_gene: TRBV20-1
j_gene: TRBJ1-2
d_gene: NA
CDR3aa: CSARDRDRGYGYTF
CDR3nt: TGCAGTGCTAGAGATAGGGATCGGGGGTATGGCTACACCTTC

abundance: few
v_gene: TRBV27
j_gene: TRBJ2-3
d_gene: NA
CDR3aa: CASSLYSPPSDTQYF
CDR3nt: TGTGCCAGCAGTTTATACTCTCCACCTTCAGATACGCAGTATTTT

abundance: NA
v_gene: TRBV28
j_gene: TRBJ1-4
d_gene: TRBD1
CDR3aa: CASSFPGTGVGEKLFF
CDR3nt: TGTGCCAGCAGTTTCCCCGGGACAGGGGTGGGAGAAAAACTGTTTTTT

abundance: NA
v_gene: TRBV25-1
j_gene: TRBJ2-3
d_gene: NA
CDR3aa: CASGLGGQQYF
CDR3nt: TGTGCCAGCGGCTTAGGAGGACAGCAGTATTTT

abundance: NA
v_gene: TRBV7-6
j_gene: TRBJ2-5
d_gene: NA
CDR3aa: CASSGGTYYF
CDR3nt: TGTGCCAGCAGCGGGGGGACCTATTACTTC

abundance: few
v_gene: TRBV2
j_gene: TRBJ1-1
d_gene: NA
CDR3aa: CASSERGNTEAFF
CDR3nt: TGTGCCAGCAGTGAACGGGGGAACACTGAAGCTTTCTTT

abundance: few
v_gene: TRBV6-2/TRBV6-3
j_gene: TRBJ2-2
d_gene: TRBD1
CDR3aa: CASSNNRDRVDSNTGELFF
CDR3nt: TGTGCCAGCAGTAATAACCGGGACAGGGTAGATTCGAACACCGGGGAGCTGTTTTTT

abundance: few
v_gene: TRBV12-3/TRBV12-4
j_gene: TRBJ1-5
d_gene: TRBD1
CDR3aa: CASSRTGGGQPQHF
CDR3nt: TGTGCCAGCAGCCGGACAGGGGGGGGTCAGCCCCAGCATTTT

abundance: NA
v_gene: TRBV12-5
j_gene: TRBJ2-1
d_gene: NA
CDR3aa: CASGPTYNEQFF
CDR3nt: TGTGCTAGTGGGCCTACCTACAATGAGCAGTTCTTC

abundance: few
v_gene: TRBV7-2
j_gene: TRBJ2-7
d_gene: NA
CDR3aa: CASSLGFWEYEQYF
CDR3nt: TGTGCCAGCAGCTTAGGTTTCTGGGAATACGAGCAGTACTTC

abundance: NA
v_gene: TRBV7-2
j_gene: TRBJ2-7
d_gene: NA
CDR3aa: CASSFLAEYYEQYF
CDR3nt: TGTGCCAGCAGCTTTCTCGCGGAGTACTACGAGCAGTACTTC

abundance: NA
v_gene: TRBV5-1
j_gene: TRBJ1-1
d_gene: TRBD1
CDR3aa: CASSLITGATEAFF
CDR3nt: TGCGCCAGCAGCCTAATTACAGGGGCCACTGAAGCTTTCTTT

abundance: NA
v_gene: TRBV20-1
j_gene: TRBJ2-7
d_gene: TRBD2
CDR3aa: CSATGTRSYEQYF
CDR3nt: TGCAGTGCTACCGGGACTAGGTCCTACGAGCAGTACTTC

abundance: many
v_gene: TRBV29-1
j_gene: TRBJ2-1
d_gene: NA
CDR3aa: CSVSRGGNEQFF
CDR3nt: TGCAGCGTTAGCAGGGGGGGCAATGAGCAGTTCTTC

abundance: NA
v_gene: TRBV28
j_gene: TRBJ2-1
d_gene: NA
CDR3aa: CASSAYRVSSYNEQFF
CDR3nt: TGTGCCAGCAGTGCTTACAGGGTGAGCTCCTACAATGAGCAGTTCTTC

abundance: few
v_gene: TRBV6-2/TRBV6-3
j_gene: TRBJ2-7
d_gene: NA
CDR3aa: CASSPWRGDGYEQYF
CDR3nt: TGTGCCAGCAGTCCCTGGAGAGGGGACGGCTACGAGCAGTACTTC

abundance: NA
v_gene: TRBV6-2/TRBV6-3
j_gene: TRBJ2-7
d_gene: NA
CDR3aa: CASSLYKNEQYF
CDR3nt: TGTGCCAGCAGTTTGTACAAGAACGAGCAGTACTTC

abundance: NA
v_gene: TRBV7-9
j_gene: TRBJ2-3
d_gene: NA
CDR3aa: CASINPGADTQYF
CDR3nt: TGTGCCAGCATCAACCCGGGGGCAGATACGCAGTATTTT

abundance: NA
v_gene: TRBV7-9
j_gene: TRBJ2-3
d_gene: NA
CDR3aa: CASSFPTDTQYF
CDR3nt: TGTGCCAGCAGCTTTCCCACAGATACGCAGTATTTT

abundance: few
v_gene: TRBV12-3/TRBV12-4
j_gene: TRBJ2-5
d_gene: NA
CDR3aa: CASSSRGETQYF
CDR3nt: TGTGCCAGCAGTTCCAGGGGAGAGACCCAGTACTTC

abundance: NA
v_gene: TRBV7-3
j_gene: TRBJ1-1
d_gene: NA
CDR3aa: CASSLSKQGRTEAFF
CDR3nt: TGTGCCAGCAGCTTATCCAAACAGGGCCGCACTGAAGCTTTCTTT

abundance: NA
v_gene: TRBV6-5
j_gene: TRBJ1-1
d_gene: NA
CDR3aa: CASSYSLRETLVGLIQDTEAFF
CDR3nt: TGTGCCAGCAGTTACTCCCTCCGGGAGACCTTAGTTGGCCTGATTCAAGACACTGAAGCTTTCTTT

abundance: NA
v_gene: TRBV6-2/TRBV6-3
j_gene: TRBJ2-5
d_gene: NA
CDR3aa: CTSSRPASWETQYF
CDR3nt: TGTACCAGCAGTCGACCGGCGTCTTGGGAGACCCAGTACTTC